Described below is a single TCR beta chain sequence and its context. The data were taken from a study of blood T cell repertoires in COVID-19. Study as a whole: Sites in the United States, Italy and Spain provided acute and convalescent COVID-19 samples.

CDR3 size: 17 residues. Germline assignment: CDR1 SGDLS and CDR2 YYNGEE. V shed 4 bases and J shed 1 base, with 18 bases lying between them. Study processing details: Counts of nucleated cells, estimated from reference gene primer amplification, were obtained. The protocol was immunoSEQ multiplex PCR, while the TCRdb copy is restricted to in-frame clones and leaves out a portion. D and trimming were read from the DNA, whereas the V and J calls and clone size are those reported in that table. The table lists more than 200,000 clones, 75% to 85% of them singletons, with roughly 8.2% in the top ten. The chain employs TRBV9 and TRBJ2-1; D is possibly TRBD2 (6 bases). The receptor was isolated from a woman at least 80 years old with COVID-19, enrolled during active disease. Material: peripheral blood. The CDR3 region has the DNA TGTGCCAGCAGCCCTTCGGGCGGGGTAACGTCCTACAATGAGCAGTTCTTC. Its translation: CASSPSGGVTSYNEQFF.